Presented here are 3 T cell receptor beta chains from one specimen sequenced in a study of T-cell reconstitution after alpha-beta-depleted transplantation in children. Construction of the TCRbeta library involved unique molecular identifiers. TCRdb reanalysed the PCR reads using MiXCR and keeps one entry per CDR3 protein. In the table there are some 200,000 distinct CDR3 sequences, around 8.4% of which are singletons. Sequencing used PBMCs, mostly from graft donor cells, obtained 360 days after TCRalphabeta/CD19-depleted stem cell transplant. The source of these receptors is a male patient between 2 and 10 years old who had a stem cell transplant for acute myeloid leukemia, so the T cells may come from the graft donor.

V is TRBV20-1 and J is TRBJ2-5, with 8 bases that match TRBD2. Germline values: CDR1 DFQATT, CDR2 SNEGSKA (reference sequence). The CDR3 has 15 amino acids. V lost 0 bases, J lost 7 bases, and 10 bases stayed unmatched. The chain's CDR3 is CSARDPSGYRGTQYF. In DNA form, the CDR3 reads TGCAGTGCTAGAGATCCTAGCGGGTACCGAGGGACCCAGTACTTC.

This clonotype was counted between two and nine times. The gene calls are TRBV18 and TRBJ1-2; D unclear. V was pared by 1 base and J by 8 bases, with 8 bases between. The CDR3 has 12 residues. Germline CDR1 reads KGHSH; CDR2 reads LQKENI. The CDR3 sequence: CASSPRGRGYTF. The CDR3 DNA is TGTGCCAGCTCACCACGAGGGCGCGGCTACACCTTC. Complete variable domain (other parts from reference TRBV18 and TRBJ1-2): NAGVMQNPRHLVRRRGQEARLRCSPMKGHSHVYWYRQLPEEGLKFMVYLQKENIIDESGMPKERFSAEFPKEGPSILRIQQVVRGDSAAYFCASSPRGRGYTFGSGTRLTVV.

This clonotype has a handful of counts. This chain connects TRBV20-1 to TRBJ2-2; TRBD2 aligns across 11 bases. Germline CDR1 is DFQATT and CDR2 is SNEGSKA (reference sequence). The junction had 6 bases not matched to a gene; V was cut back by 6 bases and J by 6 bases. This CDR3 contains 14 residues. This CDR3 is CSAQLAGAPGELFF. The CDR3 DNA reads as TGCAGTGCCCAACTAGCGGGAGCCCCCGGGGAGCTGTTTTTT.